This entry lists 31 T cell receptor beta chains sequenced from one sample in a study of cytomegalovirus exposure and HLA in healthy donors. The PCR made use of 60 Vbeta and 13 Jbeta primers. Libraries were prepared by immunoSEQ multiplex PCR; TCRdb keeps only in-frame clonotypes and omits some of them. The repertoire includes 180,000 or so clones, around 80% of them detected once, and roughly 1.4% sits in the top ten. The specimen sequenced was PBMCs. Source of these receptors: a man aged 18-30 years in good health and CMV-seronegative.

The gene calls are TRBV5-6 and TRBJ2-7; 10 positions match TRBD2. After removal of 2 bases from V and 6 bases from J, the junction contained 5 bases not matched to a gene. The CDR3 consists of 14 residues. Per germline, CDR1 SGHDT and CDR2 YYEEEE. The CDR3 DNA sequence: TGTGCCAGCAGCTTAAGCGGGAGGGCCCGCGAGCAGTACTTC. Protein sequence: CASSLSGRAREQYF. Variable domain in full (rest from reference TRBV5-6 and TRBJ2-7): DAGVTQSPTHLIKTRGQQVTLRCSPKSGHDTVSWYQQALGQGPQFIFQYYEEEERQRGNFPDRFSGHQFPNYSSELNVNALLLGDSALYLCASSLSGRAREQYFGPGTRLTVT.

The chain joins TRBV19 to TRBJ1-3, with TRBD1 matching 8 bases. V lost 5 bases and J lost 4; bases outside the gene matches: 13. The CDR3 extends over 17 amino acids. CDR1 is LNHDA, CDR2 SQIVND, per germline (reference sequence). This CDR3 reads CASSPNTQGARGNTIYF. The CDR3 DNA reads as TGTGCCAGTAGTCCAAATACCCAGGGGGCGCGGGGAAACACCATATATTTT.

The V call is TRBV7-9, the J call TRBJ2-1; D possibly corresponds to TRBD2 (6 bases). Per the germline V gene, CDR1 is SEHNR and CDR2 is FQNEAQ (reference sequence). The V end was cut by 8 bases, the J end by 0 bases, with 23 bases between. The CDR3 runs 18 residues. The CDR3 loop is CASSPGVGTDLSYNEQFF. The CDR3 nucleotides are TGTGCCAGCTCCCCGGGGGTAGGGACGGATCTCTCCTACAATGAGCAGTTCTTC.

This clone was counted a few times. The genes are TRBV6-6 and TRBJ2-7; maybe TRBD2 (5 bases). Germline V gene sequence: CDR1 MNHNY, CDR2 SVGAGI (reference sequence). This CDR3 has 14 amino acids. V lost 0 bases and J lost 3, with 9 bases in between. This CDR3 is CASSYSRAYYEQYF. CDR3 sequence (DNA): TGTGCCAGCAGTTACTCGAGGGCCTACTACGAGCAGTACTTC.

This chain joins TRBV29-1 and TRBJ2-5, with 10 bases aligning to TRBD1. CDR3 length: 14 amino acids. With V trimmed by 4 bases and J by 9 bases, 11 bases remained unmatched. Germline CDR1 is SQVTM and CDR2 is ANQGSEA. The CDR3 region is CSVVMGGTGESQYF. Written as DNA, the CDR3 is TGCAGCGTTGTAATGGGAGGGACAGGGGAGTCCCAGTACTTC.

The rearrangement links TRBV19 to TRBJ2-7; possibly TRBD2 for D (5 bases). Looked up from germline, CDR1 is LNHDA and CDR2 is SQIVND (reference sequence). V lost 4 bases to trimming and J lost 2 bases, with 15 bases between them. The CDR3 has 15 amino acids. CDR3 DNA: TGTGCCAGTAGTAGGACTCCCTCTATGACCTACGAGCAGTACTTC. As protein: CASSRTPSMTYEQYF. The full variable domain, its missing parts supplied by reference TRBV19 and TRBJ2-7, is DGGITQSPKYLFRKEGQNVTLSCEQNLNHDAMYWYRQDPGQGLRLIYYSQIVNDFQKGDIAEGYSVSREKKESFPLTVTSAQKNPTAFYLCASSRTPSMTYEQYFGPGTRLTVT.

The chain employs TRBV18 and TRBJ2-1; possibly TRBD2 for D (5 bases). The germline CDR1 and CDR2 sequences are KGHSH and LQKENI. The CDR3 runs to 16 residues. The V end lost 2 bases, the J end lost 5 bases, and 16 bases lay between the germline ends. DNA of the CDR3: TGTGCCAGCTCACCAGTTAAGGGCGGGCCTAACAATGAGCAGTTCTTC. It translates to CASSPVKGGPNNEQFF.

The chain combines TRBV15 with TRBJ2-3; 9 bases are shared with TRBD1. This CDR3 is built from 15 residues. V lost 3 bases, J lost 4 bases, and 5 bases stayed unmatched. Germline CDR1 is LNHNV and CDR2 is YYDKDF (reference sequence). CDR3 DNA: TGTGCCACCAGCAGGGGGGGACAGGGAGCAGATACGCAGTATTTT. Translation: CATSRGGQGADTQYF.

The genes are TRBV2 and TRBJ1-6; 7 bases are a match to TRBD1. Germline assignment: CDR1 SNHLY and CDR2 FYNNEI. The CDR3 has 16 amino acids. J lost 7 bases, V lost 0 bases, and 6 bases had no gene match. Here the CDR3 reads CASSEALGQPNSPLHF. The CDR3 DNA reads as TGTGCCAGCAGTGAAGCCCTGGGACAGCCCAATTCACCCCTCCACTTT.

This clone was seen only a few times. J is TRBJ2-1 and V is TRBV29-1; 8 positions match TRBD2. Germline CDR1 and CDR2: SQVTM and ANQGSEA. This CDR3 is 14 amino acids long. V lost 4 bases and J lost 4; bases outside the gene matches: 6. The CDR3 bases are TGCAGCGTTGGGCCGGGACTAGGTTACAATGAGCAGTTCTTC. Translating gives CSVGPGLGYNEQFF.

The rearrangement joins TRBV11-2 to TRBJ2-7, with 8 bases fitting TRBD2. The CDR3 has 19 residues. Trimming at V came to 3 bases and at J to 0 bases, leaving 16 bases not matched to a gene. CDR1 is SGHAT and CDR2 is FQNNGV in the germline V gene. CDR3 nucleotide sequence: TGTGCCAGCAGCTTGCCGCCTCTGGGGGAAGCGGGGGACTCCTACGAGCAGTACTTC. Protein: CASSLPPLGEAGDSYEQYF. Full variable domain (outside the CDR3, taken from reference TRBV11-2 and TRBJ2-7): EAGVAQSPRYKIIEKRQSVAFWCNPISGHATLYWYQQILGQGPKLLIQFQNNGVVDDSQLPKDRFSAERLKGVDSTLKIQPAKLEDSAVYLCASSLPPLGEAGDSYEQYFGPGTRLTVT.

With regard to this clone: The same CDR3 is also encoded by other DNA sequences in this sample. This sequence joins TRBV7-3 and TRBJ2-2; 8 bases line up with TRBD2. Germline V lookup: CDR1 SGHTA, CDR2 FQGTGA. Trimming took 5 bases from V and 12 from J; bases not matched to a gene: 8. The CDR3 has 13 amino acids. CDR3 residues: CASSPWGGGKLFF. As DNA, the CDR3 is TGTGCCAGCAGCCCCTGGGGCGGGGGGAAGCTGTTTTTT. Complete variable domain (other parts from reference TRBV7-3 and TRBJ2-2): GAGVSQTPSNKVTEKGKYVELRCDPISGHTALYWYRQSLGQGPEFLIYFQGTGAADDSGLPNDRFFAVRPEGSVSTLKIQRTERGDSAVYLCASSPWGGGKLFFGEGSRLTVL.

The chain links TRBV28 to TRBJ2-1; 12 bases are shared with TRBD2. The CDR3 extends over 16 amino acids. The ends lost 2 bases at V and 5 bases at J; junction bases unmatched: 4. Germline V gene data show CDR1 as MDHEN and CDR2 as SYDVKM. Written as DNA, the CDR3 is TGTGCCAGCAGTTTAGTACGGACTAGCGGGAACAATGAGCAGTTCTTC. It encodes CASSLVRTSGNNEQFF.

This clone has a handful of counts. The chain links TRBV10-3 to TRBJ2-7; 10 bases align to TRBD2. V lost 3 bases, J lost 3 bases, and 8 bases stayed unmatched. CDR1 ENHRY and CDR2 SYGVKD come from the germline V gene. This CDR3 is built from 16 residues. The DNA for the CDR3 is TGTGCCATCAGTGACTCCGTAGCGGGGGGACTCTACGAGCAGTACTTC. The encoded protein is CAISDSVAGGLYEQYF.

The rearrangement links TRBV6-6 to TRBJ1-2, with a possible D match to TRBD1 (6 bases). CDR1 is MNHNY, CDR2 SVGAGI, per germline (reference sequence). V lost 1 base and J 1 base, leaving 13 bases between the germline ends. The CDR3 is made up of 16 amino acids. The CDR3 nucleotides read TGTGCCAGCAGTTACTTTGATAGGGGGAGTAACTATGGCTACACCTTC. Translating it yields CASSYFDRGSNYGYTF.

The V call is TRBV6-6, the J call TRBJ2-5; TRBD2 agrees at 8 bases. CDR1 and CDR2 from the germline V gene are MNHNY and SVGAGI (reference sequence). The CDR3 has 15 residues. Trimming cost V 7 bases and J 1 base; bases outside gene matches: 8. This chain's CDR3 is CASTPRGGSQETQYF. CDR3 nucleotide sequence: TGTGCCAGCACCCCCCGGGGGGGGTCCCAAGAGACCCAGTACTTC.

This clone was recorded only once. The gene calls are TRBV4-3 and TRBJ1-1; D may be TRBD1 (5 bases). The V end lost 3 bases, the J end lost 2 bases, and 13 bases lay between the germline ends. The CDR3 runs to 15 residues. Looked up from germline, CDR1 is LGHNA and CDR2 is YSLEER. For the CDR3, the DNA is TGCGCCAGCAGCCACGCAGGGTCGGTAAACACTGAAGCTTTCTTT. It translates to CASSHAGSVNTEAFF.

This sequence joins TRBV7-6 and TRBJ2-7, with 11 bases matching TRBD2. The junction had 5 bases not matched to a gene; V was cut back by 1 base and J by 3 bases. Germline V gives CDR1 SGHVS, CDR2 FNYEAQ. This CDR3 comprises 16 residues. CDR3 coding DNA: TGTGCCAGCAGCTTAGTCGGGACTAGCGGTTACTACGAGCAGTACTTC. Protein product: CASSLVGTSGYYEQYF.

The chain joins TRBV6-6 to TRBJ1-1; D perhaps matches TRBD1 (6 bases). V was shortened by 0 bases and J by 7 bases, with 9 bases between the two germline ends. The CDR3 is made up of 13 amino acids. From germline, CDR1 is MNHNY and CDR2 SVGAGI (reference sequence). In nucleotides, the CDR3 is TGTGCCAGCAGTTACTCACAGGGTAGTGAAGCTTTCTTT. It translates to CASSYSQGSEAFF.

This rearrangement joins TRBV6-6 to TRBJ2-7; 10 bases are a match to TRBD1. The trim removed 4 bases at V and 5 bases at J, leaving 5 bases unmatched. The CDR3 runs to 14 residues. Germline CDR1 reads MNHNY; CDR2 reads SVGAGI (reference sequence). This CDR3 is CASSSRDRGHEQYF. CDR3 nucleotides: TGTGCCAGCAGTTCCCGGGACAGGGGCCACGAGCAGTACTTC.

The CDR3 spells CASSQSRDEKLFF. CDR3 in DNA: TGCGCCAGCAGCCAGTCCCGGGATGAAAAACTGTTTTTT. The chain links TRBV4-1 to TRBJ1-4; D is ambiguous. V was pared by 3 bases and J by 6 bases, with 8 bases between. The CDR3 runs to 13 residues. CDR1 MGHRA and CDR2 YSYEKL come from the germline V gene.

This sequence joins TRBV5-1 and TRBJ1-4, with TRBD1 matching over 7 bases. The CDR3 contains 15 residues. Looked up from germline, CDR1 is SGHRS and CDR2 is YFSETQ. V dropped 4 bases and J dropped 2; count of bases not matched to a gene: 5. The CDR3 spells CASSPLTGTNEKLFF. DNA for the CDR3: TGCGCCAGCAGCCCCCTGACAGGGACTAATGAAAAACTGTTTTTT.

This clone showed up just once. The J gene is TRBJ1-1, the V gene TRBV7-9; tentative D call: TRBD1 (6 bases). The CDR3 loop spans 14 amino acids. V shed 3 bases and J shed 4 bases, with 12 bases lying between them. Germline values: CDR1 SEHNR, CDR2 FQNEAQ (reference sequence). The chain's CDR3 is CASSLAGAFTEAFF. DNA for the CDR3: TGTGCCAGCAGCTTGGCAGGGGCCTTCACTGAAGCTTTCTTT.

This clone was counted a few times. CDR3 nucleotide sequence: TGCGCCAGCAGCGCTACGGGACAGGGGAGGATAGGCTACACCTTC. It translates to CASSATGQGRIGYTF. The gene calls are TRBV5-1 and TRBJ1-2; 10 nucleotides agree with TRBD1. V lost 4 bases and J lost 8; bases outside the gene matches: 11. The CDR3 extends over 15 amino acids. Germline CDR1 SGHRS, CDR2 YFSETQ.

J is TRBJ1-2 and V is TRBV5-6, with 10 positions matching TRBD1. Unmatched junction bases numbered 3, after V lost 4 bases and J lost 0 bases. The CDR3 spans 15 residues. Germline V CDR1 and CDR2: SGHDT, YYEEEE. CDR3 DNA sequence: TGTGCCAGCAGCGTGACAGGGGGCCCTAACTATGGCTACACCTTC. It encodes CASSVTGGPNYGYTF.

The V call is TRBV4-3, the J call TRBJ2-7; 7 bases map to TRBD2. J gave up 7 bases and V 1 base, and 10 bases lay outside the gene matches. Germline V gene sequence: CDR1 LGHNA, CDR2 YSLEER. CDR3 length: 15 residues. CDR3 nucleotide sequence: TGCGCCAGCAGCCAAGGGGGTGCGGGAGTTGAAGAGCAGTACTTC. This sequence encodes CASSQGGAGVEEQYF.

In its sample, this clone was seen once. The chain is built from TRBV13 and TRBJ2-5; 13 positions agree with TRBD2. The closer fit of TRBJ2-7 to the DNA end suggests the J call may be wrong. CDR1 and CDR2 (germline): PRHDT, FYEKMQ (reference sequence). This CDR3 region has 15 residues. The CDR3 nucleotides read TGTGCCAGCAGCTTCGGACTAGCGGGAGATGACGAGCAGTACTTC. Translated: CASSFGLAGDDEQYF.

This chain uses TRBV30 with TRBJ1-2; D remains unclear. V lost 0 bases, J lost 4 bases, and 6 bases lay in between. CDR3 length: 12 residues. In germline, CDR1 is GTSNPN, CDR2 SVGIG (reference sequence). The CDR3 DNA sequence: TGTGCCTGGAGTGTGTCTGTCTATGGCTACACCTTC. As protein: CAWSVSVYGYTF.

The chain links TRBV6-5 to TRBJ2-2; a weak D match, TRBD2 (5 bases). CDR1 and CDR2 (germline): MNHEY, SVGAGI. Trimming cost V 5 bases and J 6 bases, with 7 bases left between them. The CDR3 is 12 amino acids. The DNA of the CDR3 is TGTGCCAGCAGTGAGGGAGCCGGGGAGCTGTTTTTT. Translating it yields CASSEGAGELFF.

In DNA, the CDR3 is TGCGCCAGCAGCGGGGAGAGAGGGACAGGGGCCGGAAACACCATATATTTT. It translates to CASSGERGTGAGNTIYF. The chain joins TRBV5-1 to TRBJ1-3; 10 bases are a match to TRBD1. Germline lookup yields CDR1 SGHRS and CDR2 YFSETQ. The CDR3 is 17 residues long. Losses at the gene ends were 4 bases for V and 4 bases for J; bases not matched to a gene: 11.

This clone occurred a few times. The chain links TRBV4-1 to TRBJ1-4; D is perhaps TRBD1 (5 bases). This CDR3 spans 16 amino acids. Germline-derived CDR1 and CDR2 are MGHRA and YSYEKL. The V end lost 0 bases, the J end lost 4 bases, and 12 bases lay between the germline ends. The CDR3 DNA is TGCGCCAGCAGCCAAGATCCGGGACTGAGTAATGAAAAACTGTTTTTT. It specifies CASSQDPGLSNEKLFF.